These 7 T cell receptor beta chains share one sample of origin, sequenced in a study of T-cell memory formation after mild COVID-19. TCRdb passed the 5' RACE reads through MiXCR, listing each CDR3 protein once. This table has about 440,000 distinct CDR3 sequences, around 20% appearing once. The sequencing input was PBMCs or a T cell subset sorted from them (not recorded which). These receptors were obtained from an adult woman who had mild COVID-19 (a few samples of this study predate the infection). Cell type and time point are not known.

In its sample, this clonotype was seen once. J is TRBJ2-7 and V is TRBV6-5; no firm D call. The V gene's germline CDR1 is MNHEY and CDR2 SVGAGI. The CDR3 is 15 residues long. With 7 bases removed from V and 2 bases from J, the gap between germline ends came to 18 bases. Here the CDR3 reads CASTLRPHGAYEQYF. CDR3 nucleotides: TGTGCCAGCACTTTGCGTCCGCACGGAGCCTACGAGCAGTACTTC.

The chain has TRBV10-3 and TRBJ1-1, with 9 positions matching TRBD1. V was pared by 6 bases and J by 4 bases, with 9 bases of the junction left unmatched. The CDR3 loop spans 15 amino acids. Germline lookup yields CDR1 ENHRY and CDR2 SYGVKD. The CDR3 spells CAIRSGTGNPTEAFF. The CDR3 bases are TGTGCCATCAGATCCGGGACAGGGAATCCCACTGAAGCTTTCTTT.

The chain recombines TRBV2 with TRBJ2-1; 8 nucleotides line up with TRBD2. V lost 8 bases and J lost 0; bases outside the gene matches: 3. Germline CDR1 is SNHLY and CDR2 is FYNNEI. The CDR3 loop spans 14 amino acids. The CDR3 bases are TGTGCCAGCTTAAGCGGGAGCTCCTACAATGAGCAGTTCTTC. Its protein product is CASLSGSSYNEQFF.

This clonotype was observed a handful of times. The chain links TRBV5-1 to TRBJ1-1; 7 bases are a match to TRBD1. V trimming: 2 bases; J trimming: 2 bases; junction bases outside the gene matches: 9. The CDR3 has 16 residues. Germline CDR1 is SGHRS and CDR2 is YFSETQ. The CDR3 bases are TGCGCCAGCAGCTTAGATGGACAGGCGACTAACACTGAAGCTTTCTTT. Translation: CASSLDGQATNTEAFF.

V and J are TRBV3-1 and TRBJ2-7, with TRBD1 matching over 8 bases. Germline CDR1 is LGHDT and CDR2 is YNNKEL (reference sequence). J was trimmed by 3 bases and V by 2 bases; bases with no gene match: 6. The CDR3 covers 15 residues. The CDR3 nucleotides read TGTGCCAGCAGCCAAATCCGGGACAGGTACTACGAGCAGTACTTC. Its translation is CASSQIRDRYYEQYF.

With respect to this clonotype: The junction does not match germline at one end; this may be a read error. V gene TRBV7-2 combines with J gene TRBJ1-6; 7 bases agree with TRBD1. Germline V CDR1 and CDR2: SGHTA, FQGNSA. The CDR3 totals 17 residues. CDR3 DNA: TGTGCCAGCAGCCTAGCTATTGACAGGGCTCATAATTCACCCCTCCACTTT. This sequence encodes CASSLAIDRAHNSPLHF.

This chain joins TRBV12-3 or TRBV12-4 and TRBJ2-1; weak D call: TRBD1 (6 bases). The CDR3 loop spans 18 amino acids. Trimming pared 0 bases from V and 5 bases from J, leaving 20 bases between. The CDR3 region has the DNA TGTGCCAGCAGTTTAGCTGTCTTGGTGTCAGGGGTTGACAATGAGCAGTTCTTC. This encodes CASSLAVLVSGVDNEQFF.